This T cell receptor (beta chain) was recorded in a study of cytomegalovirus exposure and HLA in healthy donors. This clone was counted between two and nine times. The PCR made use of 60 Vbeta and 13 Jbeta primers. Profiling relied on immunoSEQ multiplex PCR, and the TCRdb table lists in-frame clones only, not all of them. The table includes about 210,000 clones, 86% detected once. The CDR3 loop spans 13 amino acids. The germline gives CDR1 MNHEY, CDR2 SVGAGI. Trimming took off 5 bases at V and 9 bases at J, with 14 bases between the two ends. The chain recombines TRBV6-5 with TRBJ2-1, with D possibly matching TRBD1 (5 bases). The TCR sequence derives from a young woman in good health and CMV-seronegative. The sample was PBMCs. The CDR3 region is CASSTDPRGEQFF. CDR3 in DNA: TGTGCCAGCAGTACAGACCCAAGGGGTGAGCAGTTCTTC.